The TCR beta chain described here comes from a study of T cell responses to AZD1222 COVID-19 vaccine (dated by TCRdb to about 2021). With respect to the entire study: AZD1222 recipients whose second dose came at about 4 weeks and those whose second dose came at about 12 weeks were combined into one group, since spike-specific TCR depth and breadth did not differ between the two schedules. A total of about 240 trial participants underwent TCR sequencing, of whom some 210 received two doses of AZD1222 and about 26 received two doses of the MenACWY control vaccine. Trial participants were enrolled by age into subgroups of 18-55, 56-69 and 70-plus years, and around 140, 26 and 57 TCR-sequenced participants, respectively, were included in these subgroups. General findings and caveats noted by the study authors: Conclusions about previously exposed vaccinees are limited because only 6 or 7 AZD1222 recipients were SARS-CoV-2 seropositive at baseline. The 56-69-year group was small, and its depth increase did not reach significance, likely because of low power. Because no day 14 peak-response samples were available, the repertoires could be characterized only after the peak T cell response. After two AZD1222 doses, spike-specific TCR breadth and depth were significantly higher than at day 0 and than in MenACWY recipients. Vaccine-associated CD4 TCRs spanned the whole spike protein, with dominant responses in regions 160-218 and 743-854. Participants were mostly white British, with more females than males. The authors suggested clonal diversity may have been underestimated. Epitopes outside the regions mutated in the B.1.351 and B.1.1.7 variants were reportedly recognized by nearly half of the unique spike-specific TCRs.

This clone was detected a few times. The antigen it recognizes is unknown. No base-level quality is on record; no much larger clone is a single base apart. The time point label on this specimen signifies: baseline before first vaccination. The vaccinee samples were drawn from two UK trials, COV001 and COV002, one of which was a single-blind randomized controlled phase 2/3 trial testing AZD1222 (ChAdOx1 nCoV-19) in healthy adults. For TCRbeta chain sequencing, PBMC samples from trial participants were taken at day 0 and at day 28 after the second dose. The CDR3 regions of human TCRbeta chains were subjected to immunosequencing. The source study handled its data this way. TCRs in the repertoires were compared against a reference library of SARS-CoV-2-specific TCRs that had been generated with the MIRA antigen-specificity platform. Breadth was defined as the fraction of unique TCRs that were SARS-CoV-2-associated. Depth was defined as the fraction of total T cells that were SARS-CoV-2-associated. Each spike-specific TCR was assigned to its reactive spike region and to a CD4 or CD8 class using the MIRA data. Log10-transformed breadth and depth values were compared by one-way ANOVA with Sidak's multiple comparisons tests. TCRdb's version of the immuneACCESS table is confined to in-frame rearrangements and falls short of the full clone set. An unresolved V gene accounts for under half of the shortfall where checked; the remainder is of unknown origin. The DNA was the basis for D and trimming; V, J and clone size are from that table. This sample has 150,000 to 190,000 clones in its table, and approximately 90% of those were observed once. The leading ten clones occupy 1.5% to 2% of the sample.

The TCR was taken from an adult in good health. The sample consisted of peripheral blood, taken on day 0 of AZD1222 vaccination.

CDR3 protein: CASSDYGFSGNTIYF. In nucleotides, the sequence is TGTGCCAGCAGTGATTACGGATTCTCTGGAAACACCATATATTTT. The sequence is built from TRBV2 and TRBJ1-3; the D gene lacks a confident call. V drops 3 bases and J drops 0 bases, leaving 9 bases in between. The germline V gene supplies CDR1 SNHLY and CDR2 FYNNEI. The CDR3 runs 15 amino acids, cysteine and phenylalanine included. This entry keeps only the CDR3 DNA: 45 bases, framed from base 1.